The 11 T cell receptor beta chains below all came from one sample that was sequenced in a study of shared clonotypes between healthy human individuals. The assay was immunoSEQ multiplex PCR, and TCRdb's table has in-frame clones only and misses some. Of around 700,000 clones detected, around 67% appear once; the ten largest clones hold less than 2%. The sequenced sample consisted of memory CD4+ T cells sorted from blood. As for subset: CD45RA-negative fraction. The receptors were sampled from a woman aged 25 to 39 in good health.

The V and J genes are TRBV10-3 and TRBJ1-2, with TRBD1 matching 7 bases. CDR3 length equals 13 residues. The V gene's germline CDR1 is ENHRY and CDR2 SYGVKD. Germline trimming cut 4 bases from V and 8 bases from J; bases unmatched to any gene: 7. CDR3 nucleotide sequence: TGTGCCATCAGTGCAGAGGGGGCTGAGGGCTACACCTTC. It specifies CAISAEGAEGYTF.

The CDR3 bases are TGTGCCAGCAGCTTAGGGGGAGCCGGGAAATACGGCGAGCAGTACTTC. Encoded protein: CASSLGGAGKYGEQYF. This chain joins TRBV7-6 and TRBJ2-7; the D gene is possibly TRBD2 (5 bases). CDR3 length equals 16 residues. Germline V gene data show CDR1 as SGHVS and CDR2 as FNYEAQ. V gave up 1 base and J gave up 6 bases, with 19 bases separating them. Filled out from reference TRBV7-6 and TRBJ2-7, the complete variable domain reads GAGVSQSPRYKVTKRGQDVALRCDPISGHVSLYWYRQALGQGPEFLTYFNYEAQQDKSGLPNDRFSAERPEGSISTLTIQRTEQRDSAMYRCASSLGGAGKYGEQYFGPGTRLTVT.

The chain uses TRBV6-6 and TRBJ2-1; 7 bases match TRBD1. Germline V CDR1 and CDR2: MNHNY, SVGAGI (reference sequence). The V and J ends lost 6 bases and 7 bases, in that order; junction bases with no gene match: 9. This CDR3 is 14 amino acids long. The CDR3 DNA follows: TGTGCCAGCAGACGAGACAGGGATGGGAATGAGCAGTTCTTC. Residues: CASRRDRDGNEQFF.

Written as DNA, the CDR3 is TGTGCCAGCAGCATGAGGACTAGCGGGAGCAATGAGCAGTTCTTC. It codes for CASSMRTSGSNEQFF. The J gene is TRBJ2-1, the V gene TRBV7-9, with 13 bases that match TRBD2. In germline, CDR1 is SEHNR, CDR2 FQNEAQ (reference sequence). The CDR3 spans 15 residues. The J segment lost 6 bases and the V segment lost 5 bases, leaving 4 bases of the junction unmatched. Using reference TRBV7-9 and TRBJ2-1 for the parts outside the CDR3, the full variable domain is DTGVSQNPRHKITKRGQNVTFRCDPISEHNRLYWYRQTLGQGPEFLTYFQNEAQLEKSRLLSDRFSAERPKGSFSTLEIQRTEQGDSAMYLCASSMRTSGSNEQFFGPGTRLTVL.

This rearrangement joins TRBV6-1 to TRBJ2-2, with 10 bases matching TRBD2. J was trimmed by 4 bases and V by 1 base; bases with no gene match: 6. The CDR3 consists of 17 residues. Germline V gene lookup returns CDR1 MNHNS and CDR2 SASEGT. The CDR3 nucleotides are TGTGCCAGCAGTGAAGTAAGCGGGAGGGCAAGCACCGGGGAGCTGTTTTTT. It translates to CASSEVSGRASTGELFF.

The table lists this clone with a few counts. The V call is TRBV10-1, the J call TRBJ2-3, with 8 bases matching TRBD2. The CDR3 consists of 13 residues. Germline assignment: CDR1 WNHNN and CDR2 SYGVQD (reference sequence). V gave up 6 bases and J gave up 8 bases; unmatched junction bases: 7. CDR3 sequence: CASRGSGTTTQYF. CDR3 bases: TGCGCCAGCAGGGGTAGCGGGACTACTACGCAGTATTTT.

The rearrangement links TRBV7-9 to TRBJ2-7, with 7 bases matching TRBD2. The CDR3 has 18 residues. Germline CDR1 SEHNR, CDR2 FQNEAQ (reference sequence). After removal of 1 base from V and 0 bases from J, the junction contained 12 bases not matched to a gene. CDR3 DNA: TGTGCCAGCAGCTTAGATGCCTCAGCGGGACTGTTCTCCTACGAGCAGTACTTC. This gives the protein CASSLDASAGLFSYEQYF.

The rearrangement links TRBV6-6 to TRBJ2-2; no clear D gene. Germline CDR1 reads MNHNY; CDR2 reads SVGAGI (reference sequence). CDR3 length: 12 residues. Trimming removed 6 bases from V and 6 bases from J, with 8 bases in between. CDR3 loop: CASSPTSGELFF. The CDR3 DNA reads TGTGCCAGCAGCCCAACCTCCGGGGAGCTGTTTTTT.

The gene calls are TRBV4-1 and TRBJ2-1; D remains ambiguous. V was trimmed by 0 bases and J by 6 bases, leaving 6 bases between them. The CDR3 loop spans 13 amino acids. Germline loops: CDR1 MGHRA, CDR2 YSYEKL. For the CDR3, the DNA is TGCGCCAGCAGCCAAGACCCGATCAATGAGCAGTTCTTC. Protein: CASSQDPINEQFF.

CDR3: CASSWTSVNTGELFF. The CDR3, as DNA: TGTGCCAGCAGCTGGACTAGTGTAAACACCGGGGAGCTGTTTTTT. This chain connects TRBV7-2 to TRBJ2-2, with TRBD2 matching 7 bases. The CDR3 spans 15 residues. The ends lost 4 bases at V and 2 bases at J; junction bases unmatched: 4. Looked up from germline, CDR1 is SGHTA and CDR2 is FQGNSA.

This chain connects TRBV19 to TRBJ1-5; no clear D. V shed 5 bases and J shed 0 bases, with 11 bases lying between them. Germline CDR1 LNHDA, CDR2 SQIVND (reference sequence). This CDR3 spans 15 amino acids. CDR3 region: CASSYILSSNQPQHF. The CDR3 coding sequence is TGTGCCAGTAGTTATATACTATCTAGCAATCAGCCCCAGCATTTT.